Listed below are T cell receptor beta chains from one sample, sequenced in a study of shared clonotypes between healthy human individuals. The repertoire was sequenced with immunoSEQ multiplex PCR; TCRdb's copy has only in-frame clones and lacks some. The sample has just over 2,000,000 clones; just under 95% are singletons. Sequencing used naive CD8+ T cells sorted from blood. These TCRs come from a man younger than 30 in good health. CDR3s leave out the opening cysteine and the closing phenylalanine or tryptophan. Each record gives: J gene, clone size, V gene, CDR3 protein. Some rows have no size entry. The others give once, few or many, or a class for an expanded clone.

TRBJ1-1 . TRBV7-9 ASSPDLGGSTEAF
TRBJ2-7 . TRBV27 ASSLGGSHEQY
TRBJ2-1 . TRBV28 ASSLRQGLFDEQF
TRBJ2-7 . TRBV7-9 ASSLTGGSYEQY
TRBJ2-7 . TRBV4-1 ASSQETGGYEQY
TRBJ2-7 . TRBV7-2 ASSPAAWRETTYEQY
TRBJ2-1 once TRBV4-3 ASSQDSSSYNEQF
TRBJ2-1 . TRBV10-1 ASSEVAGPSYNEQF
TRBJ2-7 once TRBV6-5 ASSPQGYYGEQY
TRBJ2-7 . TRBV5-1 ASSLGTGEEQY
TRBJ1-3 . TRBV25-1 ASSEWSGRNTIY
TRBJ2-2 once TRBV28 ASSPGQTNTGELF
TRBJ2-7 . TRBV19 ASGQALDYEQY
TRBJ1-5 . TRBV13 ASSWGEGGQPQH